Below, 8 T cell receptor beta chains from the same sample are listed, as sequenced in a study of cytomegalovirus exposure and HLA in healthy donors. PCR was performed using 60 Vbeta and 13 Jbeta primers. Data came from immunoSEQ multiplex PCR; TCRdb stores just in-frame clones and leaves some out. The sample lists under 200,000 clones; approximately 79% were seen once. Sequences were obtained from PBMCs. These receptors originate from a human donor in good health.

J is TRBJ2-7 and V is TRBV7-8; the match to TRBD1 covers 9 bases. Germline loops: CDR1 SGHVS, CDR2 FQNEAQ. This CDR3 has 15 residues. J was trimmed by 1 base and V by 1 base; bases with no gene match: 2. Here the CDR3 reads CASSLEGTGSYEQYF. As DNA, the CDR3 is TGTGCCAGCAGCTTAGAAGGGACAGGGTCCTACGAGCAGTACTTC.

The chain carries TRBV7-2 and TRBJ2-1; 8 bases are a match to TRBD2. The CDR3 is made up of 15 amino acids. J was trimmed by 3 bases and V by 3 bases; bases with no gene match: 4. CDR1 is SGHTA and CDR2 is FQGNSA in the germline V gene. For the CDR3, the DNA is TGTGCCAGCAGCTTGAGTAGCGGGGACTACAATGAGCAGTTCTTC. Protein product: CASSLSSGDYNEQFF.

The V and J genes are TRBV7-2 and TRBJ1-2, with 7 positions matching TRBD1. After removal of 1 base from V and 7 bases from J, the junction contained 9 bases not matched to a gene. CDR1 SGHTA and CDR2 FQGNSA come from the germline V gene. The CDR3 loop spans 15 amino acids. The CDR3 loop reads CASSLERQGVGGYTF. CDR3 in DNA: TGTGCCAGCAGCTTAGAACGGCAGGGGGTAGGTGGCTACACCTTC.

The chain is built from TRBV10-3 and TRBJ2-5; 15 bases match TRBD2. V lost 10 bases, J lost 5 bases, and 5 bases stayed unmatched. The CDR3 has 14 residues. Germline CDR1 is ENHRY and CDR2 is SYGVKD. The CDR3 nucleotides read TGTGCCACCGGGACTAGCGGGGGGCGTGAGACCCAGTACTTC. Translation gives CATGTSGGRETQYF.

The chain carries TRBV11-2 and TRBJ2-7; D remains unclear. This CDR3 has 12 amino acids. V lost 0 bases and J lost 3, with 3 bases in between. Germline V gives CDR1 SGHAT, CDR2 FQNNGV. CDR3 sequence: CASSLDRYEQYF. The CDR3 DNA is TGTGCCAGCAGCTTAGATCGCTACGAGCAGTACTTC.

The rearrangement links TRBV19 to TRBJ1-1, with 8 bases lining up with TRBD1. The J segment lost 5 bases and the V segment lost 6 bases, leaving 14 bases of the junction unmatched. In germline, CDR1 is LNHDA, CDR2 SQIVND (reference sequence). The CDR3 runs 16 residues. CDR3 coding DNA: TGTGCCAGTAGCACCTCCTTTTGGGACAGGTTTACTGAAGCTTTCTTT. Its protein is CASSTSFWDRFTEAFF.

The chain employs TRBV4-1 and TRBJ2-7; D is ambiguous. The germline V gene encodes CDR1 MGHRA and CDR2 YSYEKL. Trimming shortened V by 0 bases and J by 3 bases, and 15 bases separated the two germline ends. The CDR3 runs 16 residues. In DNA, the CDR3 is TGCGCCAGCAGCCAAGATTACGGTTTCGAGGACTACGAGCAGTACTTC. It translates to CASSQDYGFEDYEQYF.

V gene TRBV6-6 combines with J gene TRBJ2-3; tentatively, D is TRBD1 (6 bases). Between the trimmed V and J ends, which lost 6 bases and 0 bases, there was a span of 10 bases. CDR3 length equals 14 residues. Per the germline V gene, CDR1 is MNHNY and CDR2 is SVGAGI (reference sequence). The CDR3 region has the DNA TGTGCCAGCAGCCACAGGGACAGCACAGATACGCAGTATTTT. It translates to CASSHRDSTDTQYF.